This record covers a single TCR beta chain. Its antigen is currently unknown. Original data processing: Owing to the provision of junction-only sequences devoid of quality scores by immunoSEQ, filtering differed. This table comes from immunoSEQ multiplex PCR, and its TCRdb copy is limited to in-frame clones, with some not included. That table gives V, J and clone size, and the DNA gave D and trimming. The sample yields about 1 million clones, about three quarters seen once. The junction had 7 bases not matched to a gene; V was cut back by 3 bases and J by 8 bases. The CDR3 has 15 residues. The germline V gene encodes CDR1 SGDLS and CDR2 YYNGEE. The data stem from a study of shared clonotypes between healthy human individuals. Study conclusions and caveats: Among donors, sharing of clonotypes was expected to be affected by sequencing depth. Sampling involved blood alone; tissue repertoires likely differ. Estimated richness was generally greater in naive than memory subsets.

The receptor was derived from a man between 18 and 29 years old in good health. Sequencing was done on a sample of memory CD4+ T cells sorted from blood. Indicated subset: CD45RA-negative fraction. The J gene is TRBJ1-6, the V gene TRBV9; TRBD1 matches at 8 bases. CDR3 bases: TGTGCCAGCAGCGAGCGGACAGGGATGGATTCACCCCTCCACTTT. Residues: CASSERTGMDSPLHF.